Detailed here is one T cell receptor beta chain. This entry comes from a study of blood T cell repertoires in COVID-19. Sequencing used immunoSEQ multiplex PCR; TCRdb keeps in-frame clones, though not all of them. There are roughly 250,000 clones in the sample; 84% occur only once, and around a sixth lies in the top ten. Sequencing used peripheral blood. This receptor was obtained from a person in their 70s with COVID-19, enrolled during active disease.

CDR3 in amino acids: CASSNWDSRNTIYF. CDR3 nucleotides: TGTGCCAGCAGTAATTGGGACAGTCGAAACACCATATATTTT. The chain is built from TRBV6-5 and TRBJ1-3, with 7 bases fitting TRBD1. The germline gives CDR1 MNHEY, CDR2 SVGAGI. The V and J ends lost 5 bases and 5 bases, in that order; junction bases with no gene match: 6. CDR3 length: 14 amino acids.